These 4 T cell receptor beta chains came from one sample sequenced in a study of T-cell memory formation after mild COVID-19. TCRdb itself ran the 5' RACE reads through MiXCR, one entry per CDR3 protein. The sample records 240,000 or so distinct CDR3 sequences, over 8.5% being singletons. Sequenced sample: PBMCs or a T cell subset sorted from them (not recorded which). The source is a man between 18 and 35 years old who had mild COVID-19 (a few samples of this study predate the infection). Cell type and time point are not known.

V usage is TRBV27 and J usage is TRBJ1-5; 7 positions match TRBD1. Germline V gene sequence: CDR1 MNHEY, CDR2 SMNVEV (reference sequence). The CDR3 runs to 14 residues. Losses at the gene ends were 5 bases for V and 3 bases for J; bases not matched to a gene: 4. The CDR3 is CASSPGQFNQPQHF. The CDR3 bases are TGTGCCAGCAGTCCGGGACAGTTCAATCAGCCCCAGCATTTT.

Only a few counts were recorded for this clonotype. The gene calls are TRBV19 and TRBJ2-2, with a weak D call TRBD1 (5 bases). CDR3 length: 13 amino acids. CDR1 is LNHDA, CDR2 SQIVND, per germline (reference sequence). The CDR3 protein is CGIQDTNTGELFF. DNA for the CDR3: TGTGGCATCCAGGACACGAACACCGGGGAGCTGTTTTTT.

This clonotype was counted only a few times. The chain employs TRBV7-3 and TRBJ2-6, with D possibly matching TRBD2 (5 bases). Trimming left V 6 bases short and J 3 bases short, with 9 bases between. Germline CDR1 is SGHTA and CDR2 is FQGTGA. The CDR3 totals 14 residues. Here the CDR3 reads CASSSADGANVLTF. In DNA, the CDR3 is TGTGCCAGCAGTTCAGCGGATGGGGCCAACGTCCTGACTTTC.

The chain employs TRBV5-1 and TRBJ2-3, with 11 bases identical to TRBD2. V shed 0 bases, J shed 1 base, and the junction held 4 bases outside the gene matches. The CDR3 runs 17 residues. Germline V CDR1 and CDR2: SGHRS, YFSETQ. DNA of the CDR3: TGCGCCAGCAGCTTGGGGCCGACTAGCGGGGGCACAGATACGCAGTATTTT. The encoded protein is CASSLGPTSGGTDTQYF.